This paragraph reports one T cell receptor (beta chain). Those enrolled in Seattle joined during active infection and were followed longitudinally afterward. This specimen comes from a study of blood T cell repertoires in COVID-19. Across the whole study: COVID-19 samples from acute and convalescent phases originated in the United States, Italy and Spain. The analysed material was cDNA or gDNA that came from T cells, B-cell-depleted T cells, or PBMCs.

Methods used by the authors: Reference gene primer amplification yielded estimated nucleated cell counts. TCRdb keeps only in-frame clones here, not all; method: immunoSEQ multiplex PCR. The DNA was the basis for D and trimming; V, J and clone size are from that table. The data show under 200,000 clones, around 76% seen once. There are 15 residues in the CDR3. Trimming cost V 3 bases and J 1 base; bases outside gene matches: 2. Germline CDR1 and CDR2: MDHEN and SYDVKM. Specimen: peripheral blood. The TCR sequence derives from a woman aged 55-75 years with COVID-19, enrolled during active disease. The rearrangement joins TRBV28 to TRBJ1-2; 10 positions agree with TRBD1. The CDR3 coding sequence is TGTGCCAGCAGTTTTGGGGACAGGGGTAACTATGGCTACACCTTC. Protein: CASSFGDRGNYGYTF.